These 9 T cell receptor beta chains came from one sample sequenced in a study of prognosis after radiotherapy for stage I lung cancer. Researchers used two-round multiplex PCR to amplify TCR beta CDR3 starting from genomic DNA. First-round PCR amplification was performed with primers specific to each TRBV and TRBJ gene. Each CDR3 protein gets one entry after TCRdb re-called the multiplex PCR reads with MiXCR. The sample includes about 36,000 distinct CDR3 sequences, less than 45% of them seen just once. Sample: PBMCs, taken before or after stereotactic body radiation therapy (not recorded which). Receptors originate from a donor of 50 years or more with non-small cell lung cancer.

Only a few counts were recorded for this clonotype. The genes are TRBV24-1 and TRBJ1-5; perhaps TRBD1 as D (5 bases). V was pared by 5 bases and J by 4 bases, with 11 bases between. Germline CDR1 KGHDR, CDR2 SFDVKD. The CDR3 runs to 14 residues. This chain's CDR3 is CATSGTLKNQPQHF. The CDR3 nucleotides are TGTGCCACCAGTGGGACACTGAAGAATCAGCCCCAGCATTTT.

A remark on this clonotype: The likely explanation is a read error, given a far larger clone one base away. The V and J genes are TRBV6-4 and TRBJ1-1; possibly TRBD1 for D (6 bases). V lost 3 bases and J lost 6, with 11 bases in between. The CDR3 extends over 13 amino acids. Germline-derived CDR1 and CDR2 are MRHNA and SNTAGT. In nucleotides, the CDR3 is TGTGCCAGCAGTGATGAGGACAGCGCTGAAGCTTTCTTT. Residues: CASSDEDSAEAFF.

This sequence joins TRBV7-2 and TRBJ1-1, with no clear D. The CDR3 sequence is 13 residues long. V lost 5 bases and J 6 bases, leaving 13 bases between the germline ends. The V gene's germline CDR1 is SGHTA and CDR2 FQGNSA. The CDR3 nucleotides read TGTGCCAGCAGCCTCCAAGGGCTGGCTGAAGCTTTCTTT. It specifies CASSLQGLAEAFF.

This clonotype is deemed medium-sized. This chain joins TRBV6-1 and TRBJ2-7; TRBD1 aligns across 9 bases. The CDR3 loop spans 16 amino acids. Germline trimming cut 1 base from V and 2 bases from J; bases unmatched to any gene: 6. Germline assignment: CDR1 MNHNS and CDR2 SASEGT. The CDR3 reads CASSEVFRQGAYEQYF. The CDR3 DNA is TGTGCCAGCAGTGAAGTATTCCGACAGGGGGCCTACGAGCAGTACTTC.

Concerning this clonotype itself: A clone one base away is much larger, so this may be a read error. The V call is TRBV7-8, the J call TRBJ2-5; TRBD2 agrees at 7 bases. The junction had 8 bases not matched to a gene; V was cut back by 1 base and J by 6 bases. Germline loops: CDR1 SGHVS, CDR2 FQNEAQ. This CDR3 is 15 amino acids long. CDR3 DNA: TGTGCCAGCAGCTTAGGGTCGCTAGCGGAAAAGACCCAGTACTTC. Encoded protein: CASSLGSLAEKTQYF. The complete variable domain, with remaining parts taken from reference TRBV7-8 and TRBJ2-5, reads GAGVSQSPRYKVAKRGQDVALRCDPISGHVSLFWYQQALGQGPEFLTYFQNEAQLDKSGLPSDRFFAERPEGSVSTLKIQRTQQEDSAVYLCASSLGSLAEKTQYFGPGTRLLVL.

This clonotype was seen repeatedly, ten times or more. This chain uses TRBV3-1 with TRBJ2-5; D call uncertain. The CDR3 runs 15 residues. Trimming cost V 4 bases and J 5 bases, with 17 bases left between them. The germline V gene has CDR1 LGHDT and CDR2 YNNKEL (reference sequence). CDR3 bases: TGTGCCAGCAGCCTCAACGACCAGAGACATGAGACCCAGTACTTC. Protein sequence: CASSLNDQRHETQYF.

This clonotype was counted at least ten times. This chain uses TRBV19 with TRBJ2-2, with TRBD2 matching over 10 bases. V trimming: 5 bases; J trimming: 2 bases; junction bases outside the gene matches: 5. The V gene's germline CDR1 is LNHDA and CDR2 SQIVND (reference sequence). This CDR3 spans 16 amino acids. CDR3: CASSDSGGTNTGELFF. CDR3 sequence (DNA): TGTGCCAGTAGTGATAGCGGGGGGACAAACACCGGGGAGCTGTTTTTT.

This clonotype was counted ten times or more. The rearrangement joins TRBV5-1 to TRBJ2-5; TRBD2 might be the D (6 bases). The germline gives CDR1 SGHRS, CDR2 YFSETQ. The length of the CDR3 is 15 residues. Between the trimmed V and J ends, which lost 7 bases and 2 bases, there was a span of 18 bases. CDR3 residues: CASYDQGGRQETQYF. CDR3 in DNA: TGCGCCAGCTACGACCAGGGAGGTCGTCAAGAGACCCAGTACTTC.

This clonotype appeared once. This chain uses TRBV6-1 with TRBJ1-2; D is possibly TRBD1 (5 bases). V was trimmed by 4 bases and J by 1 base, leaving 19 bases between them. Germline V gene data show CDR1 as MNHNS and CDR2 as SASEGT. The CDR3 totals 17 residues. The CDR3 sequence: CASSGPPGGPLNYGYTF. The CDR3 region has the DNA TGTGCCAGCAGTGGCCCCCCCGGGGGACCCCTTAACTATGGCTACACCTTC.